This TCR beta chain originates from a study of early T cells in non-severe SARS-CoV-2 infection. Study-level results: Private and CD4 specificities were missed by VDJdb matching, skewed to anti-spike CD8.

This CDR3 contains 15 residues. CDR1 is ENHRY and CDR2 is SYGVKD in the germline V gene. V gave up 3 bases and J gave up 0 bases, with 9 bases separating them. There are a few counts of this clonotype. Its antigen is currently unknown. From the 5' RACE reads, TCRdb called clonotypes with MiXCR, one entry per CDR3 protein. The sample lists 48,000 or so distinct CDR3 sequences; around 6.5% were seen once. This rearrangement joins TRBV10-3 to TRBJ2-4; D remains ambiguous. This specimen was whole blood, taken at baseline. This TCR was recovered from an adult who was a healthcare worker with PCR-confirmed SARS-CoV-2 infection or an uninfected control (not recorded which). CDR3 residues: CAISDAVLAKNIQYF. The DNA for the CDR3 is TGTGCCATCAGTGACGCGGTTCTAGCCAAAAACATTCAGTACTTC.